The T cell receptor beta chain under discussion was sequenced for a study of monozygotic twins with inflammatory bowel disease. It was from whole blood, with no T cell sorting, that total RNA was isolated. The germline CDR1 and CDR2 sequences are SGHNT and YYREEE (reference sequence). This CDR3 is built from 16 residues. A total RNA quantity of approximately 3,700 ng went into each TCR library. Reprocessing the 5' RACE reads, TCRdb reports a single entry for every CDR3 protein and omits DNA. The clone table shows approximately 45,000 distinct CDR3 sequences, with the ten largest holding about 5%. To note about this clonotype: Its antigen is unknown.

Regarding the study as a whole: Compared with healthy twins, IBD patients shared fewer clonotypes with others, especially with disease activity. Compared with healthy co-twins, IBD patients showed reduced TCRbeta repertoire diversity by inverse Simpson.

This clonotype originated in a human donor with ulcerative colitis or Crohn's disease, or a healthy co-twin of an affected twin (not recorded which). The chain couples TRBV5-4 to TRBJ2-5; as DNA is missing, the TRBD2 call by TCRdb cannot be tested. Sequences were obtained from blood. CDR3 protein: CASSIRLAGVGETQYF. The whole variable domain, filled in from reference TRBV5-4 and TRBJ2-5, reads ETGVTQSPTHLIKTRGQQVTLRCSSQSGHNTVSWYQQALGQGPQFIFQYYREEENGRGNFPPRFSGLQFPNYSSELNVNALELDDSALYLCASSIRLAGVGETQYFGPGTRLLVL.